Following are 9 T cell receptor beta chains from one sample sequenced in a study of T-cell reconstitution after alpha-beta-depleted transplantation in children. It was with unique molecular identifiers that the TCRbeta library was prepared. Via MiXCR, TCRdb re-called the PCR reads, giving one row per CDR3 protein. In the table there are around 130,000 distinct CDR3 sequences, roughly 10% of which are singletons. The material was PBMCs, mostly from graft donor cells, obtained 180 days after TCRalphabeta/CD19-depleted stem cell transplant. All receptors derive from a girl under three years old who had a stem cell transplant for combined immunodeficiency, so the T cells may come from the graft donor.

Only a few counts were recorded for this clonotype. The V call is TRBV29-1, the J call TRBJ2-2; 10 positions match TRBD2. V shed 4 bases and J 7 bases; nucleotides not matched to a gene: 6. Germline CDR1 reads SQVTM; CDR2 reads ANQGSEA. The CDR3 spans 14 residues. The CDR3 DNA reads TGCAGCGTTGTGTCTAGCGGGAGCGTCGGGGAGCTGTTTTTT. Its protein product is CSVVSSGSVGELFF.

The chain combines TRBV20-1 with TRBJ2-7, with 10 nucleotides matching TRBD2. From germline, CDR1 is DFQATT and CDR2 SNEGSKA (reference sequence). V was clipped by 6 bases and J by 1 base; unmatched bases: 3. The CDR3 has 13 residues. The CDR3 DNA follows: TGCAGTGCCCTTAGCGGGAGGTCCTACGAGCAGTACTTC. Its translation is CSALSGRSYEQYF.

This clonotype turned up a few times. The CDR3 nucleotides are TGTGCCAGCAAGGGGTACAGGGTAACAGATACGCAGTATTTT. Translation gives CASKGYRVTDTQYF. This rearrangement joins TRBV6-1 to TRBJ2-3; TRBD1 might be the D (6 bases). V was shortened by 7 bases and J by 3 bases, with 14 bases between the two germline ends. The length of the CDR3 is 14 residues. Germline V gene sequence: CDR1 MNHNS, CDR2 SASEGT.

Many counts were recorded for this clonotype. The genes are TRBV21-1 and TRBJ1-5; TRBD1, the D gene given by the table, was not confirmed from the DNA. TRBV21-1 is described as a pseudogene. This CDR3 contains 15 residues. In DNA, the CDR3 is TGTGCCAGCAGCAAAGCGACAGGCCAGCATCAGCCCCAGCATTTT. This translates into CASSKATGQHQPQHF.

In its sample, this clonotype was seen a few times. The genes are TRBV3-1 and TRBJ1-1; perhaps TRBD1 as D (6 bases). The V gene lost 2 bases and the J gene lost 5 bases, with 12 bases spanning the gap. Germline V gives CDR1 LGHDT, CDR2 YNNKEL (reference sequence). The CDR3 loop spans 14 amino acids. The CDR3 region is CASSQRSRGTEAFF. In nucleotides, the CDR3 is TGTGCCAGCAGCCAACGGAGCAGGGGAACTGAAGCTTTCTTT.

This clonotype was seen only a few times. The chain's CDR3 is CASSGIRTGEAADTQYF. In DNA, the CDR3 is TGTGCCAGCAGTGGTATACGGACAGGGGAAGCGGCCGATACGCAGTATTTT. The V call is TRBV25-1, the J call TRBJ2-3, with 9 positions matching TRBD1. CDR1 and CDR2 (germline): MGHDK, SYGVNS. J lost 6 bases, V lost 4 bases, and 14 bases had no gene match. The CDR3 loop spans 17 amino acids.

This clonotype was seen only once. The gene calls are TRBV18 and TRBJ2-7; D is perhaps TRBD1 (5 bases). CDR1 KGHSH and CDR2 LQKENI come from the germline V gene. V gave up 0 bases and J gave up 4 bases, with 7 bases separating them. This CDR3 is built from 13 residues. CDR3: CASSPPRTYEQYF. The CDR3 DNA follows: TGTGCCAGCTCACCACCGAGGACATACGAGCAGTACTTC.

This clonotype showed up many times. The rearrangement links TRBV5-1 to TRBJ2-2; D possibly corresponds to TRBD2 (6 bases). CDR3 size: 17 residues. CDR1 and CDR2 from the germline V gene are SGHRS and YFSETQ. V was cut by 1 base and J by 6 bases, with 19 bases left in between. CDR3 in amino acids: CASSLRERLVFAGELFF. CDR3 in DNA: TGCGCCAGCAGCTTGAGGGAACGACTAGTATTTGCCGGGGAGCTGTTTTTT.

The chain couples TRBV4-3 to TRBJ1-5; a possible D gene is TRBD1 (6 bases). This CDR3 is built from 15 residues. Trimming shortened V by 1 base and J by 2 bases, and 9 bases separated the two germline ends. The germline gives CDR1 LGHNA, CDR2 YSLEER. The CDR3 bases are TGCGCCAGCAGCCAAGTGAGACAGGGCAATCAGCCCCAGCATTTT. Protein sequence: CASSQVRQGNQPQHF.